This T cell receptor beta chain originates from a study of blood T cell repertoires in COVID-19. The CDR3 consists of 15 residues. CDR1 and CDR2 (germline): MGHRA, YSYEKL. Trimming stripped 1 base from V and 7 bases from J, with 14 bases between. Original processing methods: Cell counts per sample came from amplifying reference gene primers. The data were produced by immunoSEQ multiplex PCR, yet TCRdb's version contains in-frame clones alone and is incomplete. V, J and clone size are taken as reported in that table, and D and trimming were inferred from the DNA itself. In the table there are approximately 180,000 clones, 70% to 90% of which are singletons.

The material sequenced was peripheral blood. The chain has TRBV4-1 and TRBJ1-5, with unresolved D. This receptor was taken from a woman over 75 with acute or convalescent COVID-19. In DNA, the CDR3 is TGCGCCAGCAGCCAAGTCCCGGGAACCAACCAGCCCCAGCATTTT. Residues: CASSQVPGTNQPQHF.